The TCR beta chain under discussion was sequenced for a study of blood T cell repertoires in COVID-19. Libraries were prepared by immunoSEQ multiplex PCR; TCRdb keeps only in-frame clonotypes and omits some of them. The sample has approximately 440,000 clones, 90% seen once. Individuals drawn from around 25 US areas were about 18 to 100 years old. Cohort 3 recovered donors had two negative PCRs, clearance, or symptom resolution. This receptor was obtained from a man aged 18 to 35 who had recovered from COVID-19. The source material was PBMCs or T cells enriched from blood (not recorded which).

This chain's CDR3 is CASSATGGAGLSGANVLTF. The CDR3 bases are TGCGCCAGCAGCGCCACAGGGGGCGCAGGGCTCTCTGGGGCCAACGTCCTGACTTTC. This chain links TRBV4-1 with TRBJ2-6; 9 bases are shared with TRBD1. The CDR3 covers 19 residues. Looked up from germline, CDR1 is MGHRA and CDR2 is YSYEKL. After removal of 5 bases from V and 0 bases from J, the junction contained 11 bases not matched to a gene.